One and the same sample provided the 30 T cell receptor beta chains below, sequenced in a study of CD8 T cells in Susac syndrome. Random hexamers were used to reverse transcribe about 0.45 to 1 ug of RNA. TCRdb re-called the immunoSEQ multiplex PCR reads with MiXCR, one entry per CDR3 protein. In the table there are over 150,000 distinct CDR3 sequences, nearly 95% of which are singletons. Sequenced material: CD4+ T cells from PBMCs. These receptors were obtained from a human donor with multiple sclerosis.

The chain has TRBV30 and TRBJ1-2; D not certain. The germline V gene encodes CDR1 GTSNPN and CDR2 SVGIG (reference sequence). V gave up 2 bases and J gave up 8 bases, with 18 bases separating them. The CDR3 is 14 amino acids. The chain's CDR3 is CAWSRSPMSWGYTF. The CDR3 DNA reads TGTGCCTGGAGTAGAAGTCCTATGTCCTGGGGCTACACCTTC.

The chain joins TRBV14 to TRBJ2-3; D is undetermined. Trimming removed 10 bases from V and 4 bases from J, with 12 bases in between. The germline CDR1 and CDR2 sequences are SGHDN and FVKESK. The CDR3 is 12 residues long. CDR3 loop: CAKLGSADTQYF. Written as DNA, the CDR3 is TGTGCCAAGTTAGGAAGTGCAGATACGCAGTATTTT.

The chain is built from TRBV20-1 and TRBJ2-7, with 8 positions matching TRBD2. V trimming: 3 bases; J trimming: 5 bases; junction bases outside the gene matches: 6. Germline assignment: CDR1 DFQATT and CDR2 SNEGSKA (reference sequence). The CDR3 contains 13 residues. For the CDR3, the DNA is TGCAGTGCTAGCGACGGGAGGGCCAACGAGCAGTACTTC. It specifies CSASDGRANEQYF.

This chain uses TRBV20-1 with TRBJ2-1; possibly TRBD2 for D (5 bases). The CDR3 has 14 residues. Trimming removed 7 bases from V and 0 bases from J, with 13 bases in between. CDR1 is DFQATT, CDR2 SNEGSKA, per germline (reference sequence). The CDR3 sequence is CSVPDSTSYNEQFF. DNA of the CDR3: TGCAGTGTTCCGGACTCCACCTCCTACAATGAGCAGTTCTTC.

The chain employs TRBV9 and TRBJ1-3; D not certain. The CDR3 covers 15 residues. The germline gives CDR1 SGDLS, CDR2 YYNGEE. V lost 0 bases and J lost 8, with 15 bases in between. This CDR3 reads CASSVVGSNADTIYF. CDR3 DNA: TGTGCCAGCAGCGTAGTGGGATCCAATGCGGACACCATATATTTT.

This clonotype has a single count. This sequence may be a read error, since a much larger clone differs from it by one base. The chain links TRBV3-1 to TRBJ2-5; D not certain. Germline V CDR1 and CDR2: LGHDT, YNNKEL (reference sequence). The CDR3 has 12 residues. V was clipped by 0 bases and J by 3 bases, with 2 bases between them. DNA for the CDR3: TGTGCCAGCAGCCAAGATAAAGAGACCCAGTACTTC. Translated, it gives CASSQDKETQYF.

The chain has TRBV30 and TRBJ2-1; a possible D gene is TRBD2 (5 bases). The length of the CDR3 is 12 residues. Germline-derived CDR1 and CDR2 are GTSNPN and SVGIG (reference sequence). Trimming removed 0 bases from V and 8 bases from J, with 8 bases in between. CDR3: CAWSVLGDEQFF. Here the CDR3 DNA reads TGTGCCTGGAGTGTACTCGGGGATGAGCAGTTCTTC.

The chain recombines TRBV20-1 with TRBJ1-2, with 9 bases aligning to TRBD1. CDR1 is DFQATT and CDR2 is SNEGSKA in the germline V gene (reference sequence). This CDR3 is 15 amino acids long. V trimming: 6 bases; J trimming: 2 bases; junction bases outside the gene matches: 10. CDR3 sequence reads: CSASGTGRNNYGYTF. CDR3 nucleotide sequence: TGCAGTGCCAGTGGGACAGGGAGAAACAACTATGGCTACACCTTC.

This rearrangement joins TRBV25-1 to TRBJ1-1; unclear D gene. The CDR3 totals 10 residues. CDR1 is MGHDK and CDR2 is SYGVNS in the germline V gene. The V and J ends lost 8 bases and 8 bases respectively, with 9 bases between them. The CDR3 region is CASYEMEAFF. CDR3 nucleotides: TGTGCCAGCTATGAAATGGAAGCTTTCTTT.

The chain's CDR3 is CASSQDLRGWKGSSYEQYF. DNA of the CDR3: TGTGCCAGCAGCCAAGATCTGCGAGGTTGGAAGGGGAGCTCCTACGAGCAGTACTTC. The chain carries TRBV3-1 and TRBJ2-7, with D perhaps matching TRBD1 or TRBD2 (5 bases each). There are 19 residues in the CDR3. V dropped 0 bases and J dropped 0 bases, with 21 bases sitting between them. Per germline, CDR1 LGHDT and CDR2 YNNKEL (reference sequence).

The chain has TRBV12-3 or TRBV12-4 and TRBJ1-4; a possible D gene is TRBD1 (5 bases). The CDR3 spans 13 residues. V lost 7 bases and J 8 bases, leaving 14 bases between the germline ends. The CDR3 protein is CASTWAGREKLFF. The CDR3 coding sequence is TGTGCCAGCACGTGGGCAGGGCGGGAAAAACTGTTTTTT.

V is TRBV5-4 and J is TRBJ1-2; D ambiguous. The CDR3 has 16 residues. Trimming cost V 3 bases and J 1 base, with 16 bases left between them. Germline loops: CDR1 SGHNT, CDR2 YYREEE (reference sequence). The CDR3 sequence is CASSSSSWWDNYGYTF. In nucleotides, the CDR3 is TGTGCCAGCAGCTCATCGTCTTGGTGGGATAACTATGGCTACACCTTC. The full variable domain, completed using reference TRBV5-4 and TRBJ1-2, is ETGVTQSPTHLIKTRGQQVTLRCSSQSGHNTVSWYQQALGQGPQFIFQYYREEENGRGNFPPRFSGLQFPNYSSELNVNALELDDSALYLCASSSSSWWDNYGYTFGSGTRLTVV.

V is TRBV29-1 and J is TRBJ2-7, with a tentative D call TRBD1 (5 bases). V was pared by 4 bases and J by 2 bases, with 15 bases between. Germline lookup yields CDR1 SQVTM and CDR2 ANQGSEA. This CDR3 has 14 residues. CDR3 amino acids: CSVAGRSGTYEQYF. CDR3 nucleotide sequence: TGCAGCGTTGCGGGCAGGTCAGGGACCTACGAGCAGTACTTC.

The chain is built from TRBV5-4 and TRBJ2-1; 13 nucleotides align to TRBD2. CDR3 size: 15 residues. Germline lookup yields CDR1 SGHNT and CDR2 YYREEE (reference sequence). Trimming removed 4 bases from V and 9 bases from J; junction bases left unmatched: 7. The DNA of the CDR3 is TGTGCCAGCAGCCCAGAGACTAGCGGGAGGACTGAGCAGTTCTTC. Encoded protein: CASSPETSGRTEQFF.

The CDR3 nucleotides read TGTGCCAGCAGCCAAGCCCTGAAGGGGCTCTACAATGAGCAGTTCTTC. This codes for CASSQALKGLYNEQFF. This sequence joins TRBV3-1 and TRBJ2-1, with D tentatively TRBD1 (5 bases). Germline values: CDR1 LGHDT, CDR2 YNNKEL (reference sequence). Trimming took off 1 base at V and 3 bases at J, with 13 bases between the two ends. The CDR3 sequence is 16 residues long.

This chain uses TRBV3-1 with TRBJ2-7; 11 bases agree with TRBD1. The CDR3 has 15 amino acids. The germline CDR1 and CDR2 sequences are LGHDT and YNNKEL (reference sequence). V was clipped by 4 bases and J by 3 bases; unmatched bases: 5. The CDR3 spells CASSPGTGGFYEQYF. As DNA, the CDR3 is TGTGCCAGCAGCCCGGGGACAGGGGGATTCTACGAGCAGTACTTC.

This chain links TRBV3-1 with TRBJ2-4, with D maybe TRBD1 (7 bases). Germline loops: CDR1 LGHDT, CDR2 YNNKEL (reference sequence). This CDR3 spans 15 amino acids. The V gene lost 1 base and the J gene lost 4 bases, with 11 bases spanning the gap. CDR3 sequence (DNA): TGTGCCAGCAGCCAAGGCGGGACAGCTAAAAACATTCAGTACTTC. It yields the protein CASSQGGTAKNIQYF. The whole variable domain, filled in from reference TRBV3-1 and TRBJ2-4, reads DTAVSQTPKYLVTQMGNDKSIKCEQNLGHDTMYWYKQDSKKFLKIMFSYNNKELIINETVPNRFSPKSPDKAHLNLHINSLELGDSAVYFCASSQGGTAKNIQYFGAGTRLSVL.

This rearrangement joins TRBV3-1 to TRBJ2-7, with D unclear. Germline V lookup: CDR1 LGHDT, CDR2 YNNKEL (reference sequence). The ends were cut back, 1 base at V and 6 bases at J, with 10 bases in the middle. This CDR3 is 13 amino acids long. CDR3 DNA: TGTGCCAGCAGCCAAGGAACAGCTCGCGAGCAGTACTTC. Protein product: CASSQGTAREQYF.

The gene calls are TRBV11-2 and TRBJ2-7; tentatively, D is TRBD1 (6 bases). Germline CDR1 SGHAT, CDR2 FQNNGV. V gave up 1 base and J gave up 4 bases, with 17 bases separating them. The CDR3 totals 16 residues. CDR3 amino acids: CASSLASMDRGYEQYF. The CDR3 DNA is TGTGCCAGCAGCTTAGCCAGCATGGACAGAGGTTACGAGCAGTACTTC. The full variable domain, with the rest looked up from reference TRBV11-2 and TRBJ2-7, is EAGVAQSPRYKIIEKRQSVAFWCNPISGHATLYWYQQILGQGPKLLIQFQNNGVVDDSQLPKDRFSAERLKGVDSTLKIQPAKLEDSAVYLCASSLASMDRGYEQYFGPGTRLTVT.

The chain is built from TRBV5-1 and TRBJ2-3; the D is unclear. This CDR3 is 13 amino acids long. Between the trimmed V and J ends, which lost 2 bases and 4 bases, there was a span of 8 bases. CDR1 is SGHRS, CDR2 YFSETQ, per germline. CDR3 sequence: CASSFPRADTQYF. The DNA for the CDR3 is TGCGCCAGCAGCTTCCCCCGGGCAGATACGCAGTATTTT.

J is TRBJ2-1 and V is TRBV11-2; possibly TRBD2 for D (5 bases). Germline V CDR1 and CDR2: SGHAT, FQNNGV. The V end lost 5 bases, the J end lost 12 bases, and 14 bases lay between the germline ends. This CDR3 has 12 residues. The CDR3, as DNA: TGTGCCAGCAGCCAATTAGCGTGGGCGCAGTTCTTC. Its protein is CASSQLAWAQFF.

The CDR3 coding sequence is TGTGCTAGTGGTTTGGTCCAGGGATTTGTTCCCCACGAGCAGTACTTC. Its protein product is CASGLVQGFVPHEQYF. The rearrangement links TRBV12-5 to TRBJ2-7; D perhaps matches TRBD1 (5 bases). CDR1 and CDR2 from the germline V gene are LGHNT and FRNRAP. The CDR3 runs 16 residues. V gave up 0 bases and J gave up 5 bases, with 17 bases separating them.

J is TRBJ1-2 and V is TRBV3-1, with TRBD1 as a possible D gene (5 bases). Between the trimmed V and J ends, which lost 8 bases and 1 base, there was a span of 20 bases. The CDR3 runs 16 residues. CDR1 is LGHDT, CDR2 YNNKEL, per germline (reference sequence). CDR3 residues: CASQGRGGPLNYGYTF. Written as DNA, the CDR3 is TGTGCCAGCCAGGGTCGTGGCGGGCCGCTTAACTATGGCTACACCTTC.

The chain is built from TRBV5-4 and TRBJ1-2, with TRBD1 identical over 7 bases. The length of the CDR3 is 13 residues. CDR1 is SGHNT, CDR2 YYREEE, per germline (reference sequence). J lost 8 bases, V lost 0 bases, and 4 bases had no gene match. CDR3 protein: CASSLDRGVGYTF. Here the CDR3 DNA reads TGTGCCAGCAGCTTGGACAGGGGAGTAGGCTACACCTTC.

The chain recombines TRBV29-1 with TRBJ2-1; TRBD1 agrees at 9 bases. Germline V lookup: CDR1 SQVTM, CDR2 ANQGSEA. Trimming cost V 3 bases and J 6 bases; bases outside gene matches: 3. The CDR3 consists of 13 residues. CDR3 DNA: TGCAGCGTTGACAGGACAGGGGTCAATGAGCAGTTCTTC. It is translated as CSVDRTGVNEQFF.

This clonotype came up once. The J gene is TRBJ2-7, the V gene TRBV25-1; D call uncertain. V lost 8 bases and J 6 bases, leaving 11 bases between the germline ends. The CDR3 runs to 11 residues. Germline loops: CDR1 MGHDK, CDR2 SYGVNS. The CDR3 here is CASGRSFEQYF. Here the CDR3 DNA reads TGTGCCAGCGGAAGAAGCTTCGAGCAGTACTTC.

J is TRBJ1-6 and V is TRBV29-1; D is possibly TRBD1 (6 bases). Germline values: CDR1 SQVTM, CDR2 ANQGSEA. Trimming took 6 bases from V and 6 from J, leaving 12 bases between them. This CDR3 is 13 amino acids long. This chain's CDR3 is CSVEWTVNSPLHF. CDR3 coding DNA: TGCAGCGTAGAATGGACAGTTAATTCACCCCTCCACTTT.

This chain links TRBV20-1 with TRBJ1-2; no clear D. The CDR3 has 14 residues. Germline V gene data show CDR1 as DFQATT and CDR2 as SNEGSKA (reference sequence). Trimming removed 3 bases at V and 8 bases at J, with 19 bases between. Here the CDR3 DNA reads TGCAGTGCTAGCCCAGCCCGGGCCCCAAGGGGCTACACCTTC. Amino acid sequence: CSASPARAPRGYTF.

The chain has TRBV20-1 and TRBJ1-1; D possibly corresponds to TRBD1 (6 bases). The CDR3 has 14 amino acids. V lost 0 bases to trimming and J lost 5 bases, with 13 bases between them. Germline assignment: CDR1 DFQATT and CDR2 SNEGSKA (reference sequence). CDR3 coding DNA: TGCAGTGCTAGAGATCAGGGGAAGGGAACTGAAGCTTTCTTT. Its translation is CSARDQGKGTEAFF.

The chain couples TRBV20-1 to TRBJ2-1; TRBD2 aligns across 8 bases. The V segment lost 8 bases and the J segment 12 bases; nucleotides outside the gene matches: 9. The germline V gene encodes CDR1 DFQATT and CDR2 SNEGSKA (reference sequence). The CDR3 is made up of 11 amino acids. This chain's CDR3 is CSLSGAGRQFF. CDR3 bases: TGCAGTCTTAGCGGGGCAGGAAGGCAGTTCTTC.